The 31 T cell receptor beta chains given below trace back to one sample, sequenced in a study of blood T cell repertoires in COVID-19. Libraries were prepared by immunoSEQ multiplex PCR; TCRdb keeps only in-frame clonotypes and omits some of them. The sample lists under 250,000 clones, 86% seen once, with about 12% in the top ten. Source material: peripheral blood. These receptors were collected from a man older than 75 with acute or convalescent COVID-19.

This clone showed up just once. V usage is TRBV3-1 (or the pseudogene TRBV3-2) and J usage is TRBJ2-1; 10 bases align to TRBD2. This CDR3 is built from 13 residues. Looked up from germline, CDR1 is LGHDT and CDR2 is YNNKEL (reference sequence). After removal of 4 bases from V and 14 bases from J, the junction contained 8 bases not matched to a gene. CDR3 coding DNA: TGTGCCAGCAGCCCCACGGAGAGCGGGAGGGAGTTCTTC. Its protein is CASSPTESGREFF.

This chain links TRBV11-2 with TRBJ2-7; TRBD1 matches 9 bases. The CDR3 consists of 14 residues. J was trimmed by 1 base and V by 5 bases; bases with no gene match: 3. Germline V CDR1 and CDR2: SGHAT, FQNNGV. The CDR3 loop is CASSRDRVSYEQYF. DNA for the CDR3: TGTGCCAGCAGCCGGGACAGGGTTTCCTACGAGCAGTACTTC.

This chain uses TRBV9 with TRBJ1-3; 8 nucleotides agree with TRBD1. The CDR3 has 19 residues. The trim removed 5 bases at V and 0 bases at J, leaving 16 bases unmatched. CDR1 and CDR2 from the germline V gene are SGDLS and YYNGEE. CDR3 region: CASSARPGQEIFSGNTIYF. CDR3 nucleotides: TGTGCCAGCAGTGCCCGACCGGGACAGGAAATTTTCTCTGGAAACACCATATATTTT.

The chain combines TRBV28 with TRBJ2-2; 7 bases match TRBD1. The CDR3 contains 15 residues. J was trimmed by 7 bases and V by 3 bases; bases with no gene match: 8. The germline V gene has CDR1 MDHEN and CDR2 SYDVKM. As DNA, the CDR3 is TGTGCCAGCAGTTTCCCCGGGACAGATTTCGGGGAGCTGTTTTTT. It codes for CASSFPGTDFGELFF.

The chain recombines TRBV5-6 with TRBJ2-6, with D perhaps TRBD2 (5 bases). With 3 bases removed from V and 2 bases from J, the gap between germline ends came to 18 bases. The length of the CDR3 is 18 residues. CDR1 SGHDT and CDR2 YYEEEE come from the germline V gene. The CDR3 DNA reads as TGTGCCAGCAGCTATTGGAGGCTTTGGGTCGCTGGGGCCAACGTCCTGACTTTC. Protein: CASSYWRLWVAGANVLTF.

The V call is TRBV3-1 (or the pseudogene TRBV3-2), the J call TRBJ1-1; D unresolved. There are 14 residues in the CDR3. Germline V lookup: CDR1 LGHDT, CDR2 YNNKEL (reference sequence). V lost 1 base, J lost 2 bases, and 8 bases lay in between. The CDR3 DNA is TGTGCCAGCAGCCAAGCTCAGGCTAACACTGAAGCTTTCTTT. Protein product: CASSQAQANTEAFF.

This clone has only one observation. The V gene is TRBV5-1, the J gene TRBJ2-5, with 11 nucleotides matching TRBD1. Trimming at V came to 2 bases and at J to 5 bases, leaving 5 bases not matched to a gene. Per the germline V gene, CDR1 is SGHRS and CDR2 is YFSETQ. The CDR3 is 15 residues long. The CDR3 DNA is TGCGCCAGCAGCTTCGGACAGGGGGCATCGGAGACCCAGTACTTC. Translating gives CASSFGQGASETQYF.

The chain combines TRBV6-5 with TRBJ2-7; D is possibly TRBD1 (5 bases). The CDR3 extends over 14 amino acids. Germline CDR1 MNHEY, CDR2 SVGAGI. V gave up 5 bases and J gave up 4 bases, with 15 bases separating them. CDR3 amino acids: CASSRPGWGYEQYF. The CDR3 DNA reads TGTGCCAGCAGTCGACCAGGGTGGGGATACGAGCAGTACTTC.

The V call is TRBV19, the J call TRBJ1-3; tentatively, D is TRBD1 (5 bases). Germline V gives CDR1 LNHDA, CDR2 SQIVND (reference sequence). V was cut by 5 bases and J by 0 bases, with 14 bases left in between. The CDR3 loop spans 16 amino acids. The CDR3 spells CASSFPGLLSGNTIYF. CDR3 coding DNA: TGTGCCAGTAGTTTCCCGGGACTGCTCTCTGGAAACACCATATATTTT.

The chain joins TRBV3-1 (or the pseudogene TRBV3-2) to TRBJ1-2, with D uncertain. CDR3 length equals 15 residues. The germline CDR1 and CDR2 sequences are LGHDT and YNNKEL (reference sequence). Trimming removed 1 base from V and 6 bases from J, with 15 bases in between. In nucleotides, the CDR3 is TGTGCCAGCAGCCAAGCAGGCCAAAGAGGGAATGGCTACACCTTC. This codes for CASSQAGQRGNGYTF.

The CDR3 DNA follows: TGTGCCAGCAGCTCTCTAGGGGGCAATTCACCCCTCCACTTT. It is translated as CASSSLGGNSPLHF. The V and J genes are TRBV5-5 and TRBJ1-6; 7 bases match TRBD1. The V gene end was trimmed by 3 bases and the J gene end by 7 bases; junction bases not matched to a gene: 4. CDR3 length equals 14 residues. Germline loops: CDR1 SGHKS, CDR2 YYEKEE (reference sequence).

The rearrangement joins TRBV18 to TRBJ2-1; 9 nucleotides align to TRBD2. V dropped 2 bases and J dropped 2; count of bases not matched to a gene: 4. The CDR3 consists of 16 residues. Germline V gene sequence: CDR1 KGHSH, CDR2 LQKENI. The CDR3 reads CASSPSSGRTYNEQFF. The CDR3 nucleotides are TGTGCCAGCTCACCATCAAGCGGGAGGACCTACAATGAGCAGTTCTTC. Using reference TRBV18 and TRBJ2-1 for the parts outside the CDR3, the full variable domain is NAGVMQNPRHLVRRRGQEARLRCSPMKGHSHVYWYRQLPEEGLKFMVYLQKENIIDESGMPKERFSAEFPKEGPSILRIQQVVRGDSAAYFCASSPSSGRTYNEQFFGPGTRLTVL.

V is TRBV7-2 and J is TRBJ1-2; 7 bases fit TRBD1. The V segment lost 5 bases and the J segment 0 bases; nucleotides outside the gene matches: 6. The CDR3 runs to 15 residues. Germline values: CDR1 SGHTA, CDR2 FQGNSA. CDR3 sequence (DNA): TGTGCCAGCAGCCGGGAGGGGGCGGCTAACTATGGCTACACCTTC. Translating it yields CASSREGAANYGYTF.

The chain uses TRBV18 and TRBJ1-2, with D perhaps TRBD1 (5 bases). The ends were cut back, 6 bases at V and 4 bases at J, with 15 bases in the middle. The CDR3 is 14 amino acids. From germline, CDR1 is KGHSH and CDR2 LQKENI. The CDR3 reads CASSGGTRSYGYTF. In DNA, the CDR3 is TGTGCCAGCTCTGGGGGGACGAGAAGCTATGGCTACACCTTC. The full variable domain, with the rest looked up from reference TRBV18 and TRBJ1-2, is NAGVMQNPRHLVRRRGQEARLRCSPMKGHSHVYWYRQLPEEGLKFMVYLQKENIIDESGMPKERFSAEFPKEGPSILRIQQVVRGDSAAYFCASSGGTRSYGYTFGSGTRLTVV.

The V and J genes are TRBV7-9 and TRBJ2-3, with D possibly TRBD1 on 6 matching bases. This CDR3 contains 15 residues. The germline V gene encodes CDR1 SEHNR and CDR2 FQNEAQ (reference sequence). The V and J ends lost 3 bases and 1 base respectively, with 11 bases between them. CDR3 nucleotide sequence: TGTGCCAGCAGCTTGTCAGGGGCAGGCACAGATACGCAGTATTTT. Translating gives CASSLSGAGTDTQYF.

This chain connects TRBV19 to TRBJ2-5; 11 nucleotides align to TRBD2. V gave up 1 base and J gave up 5 bases; unmatched junction bases: 9. The CDR3 has 17 amino acids. Germline loops: CDR1 LNHDA, CDR2 SQIVND (reference sequence). CDR3 sequence reads: CASSIVAGGPREETQYF. In DNA form, the CDR3 reads TGTGCCAGTAGTATAGTAGCGGGGGGGCCACGGGAGGAGACCCAGTACTTC.

Only one count was recorded for this clone. This rearrangement joins TRBV7-2 to TRBJ2-2; D is ambiguous. The CDR3 contains 16 residues. Germline V gives CDR1 SGHTA, CDR2 FQGNSA. V lost 3 bases and J 1 base, leaving 12 bases between the germline ends. The CDR3 DNA follows: TGTGCCAGCAGCTTTGGCGGCAATTTGAACACCGGGGAGCTGTTTTTT. It translates to CASSFGGNLNTGELFF.

CDR3 sequence: CASSSQGTNEKLFF. For the CDR3, the DNA is TGTGCCAGCAGTTCCCAGGGGACTAATGAAAAACTGTTTTTT. This chain joins TRBV2 and TRBJ1-4, with D possibly being TRBD1 (6 bases). CDR3 size: 14 residues. The V gene lost 5 bases and the J gene lost 2 bases, with 9 bases spanning the gap. The germline V gene has CDR1 SNHLY and CDR2 FYNNEI.

This clone was counted between two and nine times. The CDR3 here is CASSHAEGASEQYF. In DNA, the CDR3 is TGTGCCAGCAGCCACGCGGAGGGGGCGAGCGAGCAGTACTTC. The rearrangement joins TRBV6-1 to TRBJ2-7; a possible D gene is TRBD1 (7 bases). The CDR3 spans 14 residues. Between the trimmed V and J ends, which lost 6 bases and 6 bases, there was a span of 18 bases. Germline CDR1 reads MNHNS; CDR2 reads SASEGT.

This clone showed up just once. The chain uses TRBV5-4 and TRBJ2-3, with a weak D call TRBD2 (5 bases). There are 15 residues in the CDR3. Germline CDR1 is SGHNT and CDR2 is YYREEE (reference sequence). Trimming removed 0 bases from V and 3 bases from J, with 11 bases in between. This CDR3 reads CASSLGVAPTDTQYF. In nucleotides, the CDR3 is TGTGCCAGCAGCTTGGGAGTAGCGCCTACAGATACGCAGTATTTT. Full variable domain (missing parts from reference TRBV5-4 and TRBJ2-3): ETGVTQSPTHLIKTRGQQVTLRCSSQSGHNTVSWYQQALGQGPQFIFQYYREEENGRGNFPPRFSGLQFPNYSSELNVNALELDDSALYLCASSLGVAPTDTQYFGPGTRLTVL.

V and J are TRBV27 and TRBJ1-6; possible D gene TRBD1, 5 bases. V lost 2 bases to trimming and J lost 9 bases, with 14 bases between them. The CDR3 has 15 amino acids. Germline V gives CDR1 MNHEY, CDR2 SMNVEV (reference sequence). CDR3 in amino acids: CASSLRGRTASPLHF. CDR3 DNA sequence: TGTGCCAGCAGTTTAAGGGGAAGGACCGCTTCACCCCTCCACTTT.

V is TRBV7-8 and J is TRBJ1-1; D gene unclear. The CDR3 sequence is 13 residues long. Trimming stripped 5 bases from V and 2 bases from J, with 9 bases between. Per the germline V gene, CDR1 is SGHVS and CDR2 is FQNEAQ. CDR3: CASSAILNTEAFF. The CDR3 coding sequence is TGTGCCAGCAGCGCAATACTAAACACTGAAGCTTTCTTT.

The CDR3 loop is CASSSQGGRDTQYF. CDR3 DNA sequence: TGTGCCAGCAGCTCACAGGGGGGGAGGGATACGCAGTATTTT. V and J are TRBV7-2 and TRBJ2-3; tentatively, D is TRBD1 (8 bases). There are 14 residues in the CDR3. Trimming stripped 4 bases from V and 6 bases from J, with 14 bases between. CDR1 is SGHTA, CDR2 FQGNSA, per germline.

In its sample, this clone was seen once. The chain combines TRBV7-3 with TRBJ1-1; D is uncertain. Germline lookup yields CDR1 SGHTA and CDR2 FQGTGA. This CDR3 has 15 amino acids. The V end lost 1 base, the J end lost 1 base, and 10 bases lay between the germline ends. As DNA, the CDR3 is TGTGCCAGCAGCTTAAATTTTGGCGGGAACACTGAAGCTTTCTTT. Protein product: CASSLNFGGNTEAFF.

The chain has TRBV2 and TRBJ2-5; TRBD2 aligns across 9 bases. Germline assignment: CDR1 SNHLY and CDR2 FYNNEI. This CDR3 has 16 amino acids. The ends lost 7 bases at V and 6 bases at J; junction bases unmatched: 15. CDR3 sequence: CASNPEAAGGKQTQYF. The DNA of the CDR3 is TGTGCCAGCAATCCCGAGGCTGCGGGAGGGAAGCAGACCCAGTACTTC.

The gene calls are TRBV11-2 and TRBJ2-2, with D maybe TRBD2 (5 bases). V was shortened by 2 bases and J by 4 bases, with 8 bases between the two germline ends. The CDR3 extends over 14 amino acids. The germline V gene encodes CDR1 SGHAT and CDR2 FQNNGV. The CDR3 is CASSLRRVTGELFF. CDR3 DNA sequence: TGTGCCAGCAGCTTACGGCGGGTCACCGGGGAGCTGTTTTTT.

The chain has TRBV29-1 and TRBJ1-4, with 9 bases fitting TRBD1. V lost 6 bases, J lost 7 bases, and 18 bases stayed unmatched. Germline CDR1 and CDR2: SQVTM and ANQGSEA. The CDR3 contains 17 residues. The CDR3 bases are TGCAGCGTCCTCAACCCCACACAGGGGGCGGTAGGTGAAAAACTGTTTTTT. Its translation: CSVLNPTQGAVGEKLFF.

The chain joins TRBV5-1 to TRBJ2-3; 10 bases line up with TRBD2. Trimming took 4 bases from V and 3 from J; bases not matched to a gene: 11. CDR3 length equals 17 residues. Germline CDR1 SGHRS, CDR2 YFSETQ. The CDR3 bases are TGCGCCAGCAGCCAGCGACTAGCGGGTGATCTTACAGATACGCAGTATTTT. Its protein is CASSQRLAGDLTDTQYF.

The chain carries TRBV6-5 and TRBJ2-5; perhaps TRBD2 as D (5 bases). CDR3 size: 14 residues. Germline CDR1 is MNHEY and CDR2 is SVGAGI. Trimming removed 2 bases at V and 2 bases at J, with 9 bases between. CDR3 sequence reads: CASSYLAGQETQYF. CDR3 coding DNA: TGTGCCAGCAGTTACCTAGCAGGTCAAGAGACCCAGTACTTC.

This clone was observed once. The chain combines TRBV27 with TRBJ2-1; 9 positions agree with TRBD2. V gave up 10 bases and J gave up 7 bases; unmatched junction bases: 8. This CDR3 has 13 residues. Germline CDR1 and CDR2: MNHEY and SMNVEV (reference sequence). DNA of the CDR3: TGTGCCACCAGCGGGGGGTTGATGAATGAGCAGTTCTTC. This sequence encodes CATSGGLMNEQFF.

CDR3 sequence (DNA): TGTGCCACCAGCAGAGAGGGGGGGCTGGTGGAGACCCAGTACTTC. The encoded protein is CATSREGGLVETQYF. The V call is TRBV15, the J call TRBJ2-5; D might be TRBD2 (7 bases). The germline V gene encodes CDR1 LNHNV and CDR2 YYDKDF (reference sequence). V dropped 0 bases and J dropped 5 bases, with 13 bases sitting between them. The CDR3 loop spans 15 amino acids.